This T cell receptor (beta chain) derives from a study of blood T cell repertoires in COVID-19. On the study more broadly: Sites across the United States, Italy and Spain contributed samples from acute and convalescent COVID-19.

Germline V lookup: CDR1 SGHAT, CDR2 FQNNGV. V was pared by 0 bases and J by 3 bases, with 9 bases between. The CDR3 length is 15 residues. Profiling relied on immunoSEQ multiplex PCR, and the TCRdb table lists in-frame clones only, not all of them. The top ten clones hold roughly 13% of a sample with around 79,000 clones, approximately 90% of them seen once. The sequenced material came from peripheral blood. This receptor was obtained from a man in his 70s with active or convalescent COVID-19. V and J are TRBV11-2 and TRBJ1-5, with unresolved D. CDR3 loop: CASSLDPGNNQPQHF. The CDR3 DNA is TGTGCCAGCAGCTTAGACCCAGGAAACAATCAGCCCCAGCATTTT.